Sequencing of this T cell receptor (beta chain) was carried out in a study of identical twins. cDNA molecules carried unique molecular identifiers, and template switching added a universal primer site. TCRdb processed the 5' RACE reads anew with MiXCR; each CDR3 protein has one entry. The sample lists 500,000 to 700,000 distinct CDR3 sequences, 7.1% occurring once. The table lists this clonotype with many counts. What it binds is not known. Germline CDR1 is MNHNS and CDR2 is SASEGT. CDR3 size: 16 residues. Unmatched junction bases numbered 6, after V lost 6 bases and J lost 4 bases. The study, taken as a whole, reports: Out-of-frame beta sequences exhibited a weaker degree of excess twin sharing. Because invariant MAIT and iNKT cells could be present, zero-insertion analyses could be partly confounded. With abundant cord blood beta clonotypes, insertions were fewer; memory repertoires showed no such pattern.

These records were also assigned to another study, of yellow fever vaccine responses in identical twins.

The J gene is TRBJ2-2, the V gene TRBV6-1; 12 nucleotides match TRBD1. Material for sequencing was PBMCs. The sequence derives from a woman younger than 30 in good health. In DNA, the CDR3 is TGTGCCAGCAGCCGAGGGACAGGGGGCCGCACCGGGGAGCTGTTTTTT. This translates into CASSRGTGGRTGELFF.